Sequencing of this T cell receptor beta chain was carried out in a study of tumor and adjacent non-tumor tissue in lung cancer. This sample's RNA came from whole unsorted tissue. A modified ARM-PCR protocol with three rounds of nested PCR amplified TCRbeta. MiXCR, applied by TCRdb to the multiplex PCR reads, yields one record per CDR3 protein. The data hold around 140,000 distinct CDR3 sequences, with around 67% observed a single time. The TCR comes from a man in his fifties or sixties with small cell lung cancer. Material for sequencing was lung tumor tissue.

For the CDR3, the DNA is TGCAGTGTTGGTAGCGGGAGCAATGAGCAGTTCTTC. This encodes CSVGSGSNEQFF. The rearrangement joins TRBV20-1 to TRBJ2-1; the match to TRBD2 covers 9 bases. Trimming removed 7 bases from V and 6 bases from J; junction bases left unmatched: 4. Germline CDR1 and CDR2: DFQATT and SNEGSKA (reference sequence). The CDR3 runs to 12 residues.